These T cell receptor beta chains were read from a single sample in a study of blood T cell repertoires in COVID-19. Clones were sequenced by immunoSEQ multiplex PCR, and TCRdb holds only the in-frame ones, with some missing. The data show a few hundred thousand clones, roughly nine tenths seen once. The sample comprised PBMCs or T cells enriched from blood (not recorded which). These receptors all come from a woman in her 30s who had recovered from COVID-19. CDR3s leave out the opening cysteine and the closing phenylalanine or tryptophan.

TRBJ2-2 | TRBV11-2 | ASASWGSTGELF
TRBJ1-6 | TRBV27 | ASSLSPAGVKPLH
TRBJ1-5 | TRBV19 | ASSQWNQPQH
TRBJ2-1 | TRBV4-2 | ASSLGTSDYNEQF
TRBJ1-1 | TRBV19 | ASSIAGTGNTEAF
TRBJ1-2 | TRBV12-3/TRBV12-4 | ASSPGTGAGYT
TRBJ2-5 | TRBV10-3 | AISDAQQETQY
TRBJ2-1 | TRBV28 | ASSFSSSVYYNEQF
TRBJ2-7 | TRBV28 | ASSPRRGSYEQY
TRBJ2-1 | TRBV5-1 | ASSRDSIFDEQF
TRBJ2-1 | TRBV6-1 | ASNQPSGGGEQF
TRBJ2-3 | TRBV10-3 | AISGTGTTDTQY
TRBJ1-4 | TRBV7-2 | ASSLEGTGGEKLF
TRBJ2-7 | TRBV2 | ASSGQIEQY
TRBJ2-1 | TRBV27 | ASSLIGGREGVYNEQF
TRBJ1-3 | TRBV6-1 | ASSEALSGAGNTIY
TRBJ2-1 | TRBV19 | ASSITGGAYNEQF
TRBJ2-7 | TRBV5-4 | ASTKTGGNTYEQY
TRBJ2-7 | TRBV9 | ASSPGWDSEQY
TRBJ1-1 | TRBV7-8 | ASSLNPAGAYTEAF
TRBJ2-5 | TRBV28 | ASSSFGSLGETQY
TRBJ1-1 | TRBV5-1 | ASSFSENTEAF
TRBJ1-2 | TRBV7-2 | ASSWLTGQGGGYT
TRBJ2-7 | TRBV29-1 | SVEGETSVYEQY
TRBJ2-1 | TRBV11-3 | ASSISGTLYNEQF
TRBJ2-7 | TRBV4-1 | ASSQRDISSYEQY
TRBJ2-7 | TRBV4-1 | ASSQEKRGGGYEQY
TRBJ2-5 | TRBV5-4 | ASSSGVQETQY
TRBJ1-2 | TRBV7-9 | ASSFGQTDYGYT
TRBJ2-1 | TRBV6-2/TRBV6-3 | ASSALATNEQF
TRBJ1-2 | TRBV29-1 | SVSRQGKTYGYT
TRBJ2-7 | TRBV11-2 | ASSSFRYEQY
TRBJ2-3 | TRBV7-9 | ASSLLRGGTDTQY
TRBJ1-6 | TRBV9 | ASSDQGGNNSPLH
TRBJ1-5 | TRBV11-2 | ASSLGGGQPQH
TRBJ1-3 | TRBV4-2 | ASSERGGDSGNTIY
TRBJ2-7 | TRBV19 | ASSIYLGTYEQY
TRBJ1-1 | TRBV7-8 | ASSLYRGRGTEAF
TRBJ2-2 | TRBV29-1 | SDGTSGGGELF
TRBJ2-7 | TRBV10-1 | ASSEAGTPLDEQY
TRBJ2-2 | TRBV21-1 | ASVPMRAGELF